Described below is a single T cell receptor beta chain sequence and its context. Its antigen is currently unknown. Profiled with immunoSEQ multiplex PCR; TCRdb holds only in-frame clones, not every one. The sample lists about 2.4 million clones; more than 85% were seen once. This record comes from a study of shared clonotypes between healthy human individuals. Overall study results and limits: Non-shared clonotypes had lower generation probabilities than clonotypes shared by all four sorted-subset donors. Clonotype sharing among the donors was expected to vary with sequencing depth. Across a handful of donors, naive CD4 shared around 5.4%, naive CD8 about 3.2%, memory CD4 over 2%, memory CD8 0.35% to 0.5%.

CD4+ cell separation produced CD45RA+ naive and CD45RA-negative memory subsets. The CDR3 runs 19 residues. V gave up 4 bases and J gave up 2 bases; unmatched junction bases: 18. The germline gives CDR1 LNHDA, CDR2 SQIVND (reference sequence). Input material: naive CD4+ T cells from PBMCs. Regarding subset: CD45RA+ positively selected. The chain links TRBV19 to TRBJ2-7, with 9 bases lining up with TRBD1. The sequence was collected from a man younger than 30 in good health. Some clones in this sample may be carry-over from other donors' samples. Here the CDR3 reads CASSTGNNAHRGPTYEQYF. The DNA of the CDR3 is TGTGCCAGTAGTACCGGCAATAACGCTCACAGGGGGCCAACCTACGAGCAGTACTTC.